This T cell receptor (beta chain) was documented in a study of T cells in Graves' hyperthyroidism and ophthalmopathy. Overall study results and limits: Most expanded thyroid clonotypes above 0.001 also appeared in blood.

Patients were excluded because of uncontrolled infection, other autoimmune disease, pregnancy or lactation. Diagnostic assessment was based on clinical symptoms, serum thyroxine and TRAb, thyroid ultrasound and orbital computed tomography. This clonotype was detected many times. What it binds is unknown. RNA transcripts gave rise to amplified TCR beta CDR3 regions. When the TCR CDR3 underwent first-round RT-PCR, the HTBI primer set was used. From the multiplex PCR reads, TCRdb called clonotypes with MiXCR, one entry per CDR3 protein. The sample contains 550,000 to 700,000 distinct CDR3 sequences, roughly 15% of which appear only once. This TCR came from a woman aged 40 to 55 with Graves' ophthalmopathy. The specimen sequenced was blood.

The CDR3 loop reads CASSYSSDRRDGYTF. The CDR3 DNA reads TGTGCCAGCAGTTACTCTAGCGACAGGCGGGATGGCTACACCTTC. The chain joins TRBV6-5 to TRBJ1-2, with D possibly being TRBD1 (6 bases). CDR3 size: 15 residues. CDR1 and CDR2 from the germline V gene are MNHEY and SVGAGI. V shed 0 bases and J shed 6 bases, with 14 bases lying between them.